Following are 23 T cell receptor beta chains from one sample sequenced in a study of T cell responses to AZD1222 COVID-19 vaccine. The method was immunoSEQ multiplex PCR; TCRdb's version includes in-frame clones alone and lacks a portion of them. The profile shows 150,000 to 200,000 clones, 80% to 95% of them singletons. Material: peripheral blood, obtained 28 days after the second AZD1222 dose. The receptor set was obtained from an adult who received the AZD1222 COVID-19 vaccine.

V usage is TRBV4-1 and J usage is TRBJ2-7; D assignment may be TRBD1 or TRBD2 (5 bases each). There are 15 residues in the CDR3. The germline gives CDR1 MGHRA, CDR2 YSYEKL. V lost 2 bases and J lost 2, with 13 bases in between. The CDR3 sequence is CASSQQGQGPYEQYF. CDR3 in DNA: TGCGCCAGCAGCCAACAAGGGCAGGGACCCTACGAGCAGTACTTC.

The chain uses TRBV20-1 and TRBJ2-7, with a tentative D call TRBD2 (6 bases). The V end lost 3 bases, the J end lost 2 bases, and 14 bases lay between the germline ends. Germline-derived CDR1 and CDR2 are DFQATT and SNEGSKA (reference sequence). The length of the CDR3 is 14 residues. CDR3 region: CSASTRDSPYEQYF. DNA for the CDR3: TGCAGTGCTAGTACGCGGGACTCCCCCTACGAGCAGTACTTC.

This clone was seen only once. The chain recombines TRBV28 with TRBJ1-1; D might be TRBD1 (6 bases). V gave up 4 bases and J gave up 2 bases, with 20 bases separating them. CDR1 and CDR2 from the germline V gene are MDHEN and SYDVKM. CDR3 length equals 17 residues. The DNA for the CDR3 is TGTGCCAGCAGTTCCCAGATGGAGGACAGAATAAACACTGAAGCTTTCTTT. Protein sequence: CASSSQMEDRINTEAFF.

The V and J genes are TRBV7-9 and TRBJ1-1; possibly TRBD1 for D (5 bases). Germline V lookup: CDR1 SEHNR, CDR2 FQNEAQ (reference sequence). This CDR3 contains 16 residues. Trimming removed 4 bases at V and 3 bases at J, with 18 bases between. CDR3 residues: CASSSLLGRLDTEAFF. CDR3 sequence (DNA): TGTGCCAGCAGCTCACTACTGGGACGCCTGGACACTGAAGCTTTCTTT.

The CDR3: CASSPDSLEAFF. CDR3 DNA: TGTGCCAGCAGCCCCGACAGTCTTGAAGCTTTCTTT. The chain couples TRBV9 to TRBJ1-1; D might be TRBD1 (5 bases). The CDR3 runs 12 residues. Trimming left V 4 bases short and J 7 bases short, with 11 bases between. The germline V gene encodes CDR1 SGDLS and CDR2 YYNGEE.

The rearrangement links TRBV11-2 to TRBJ2-2; no clear D. Between the trimmed V and J ends, which lost 1 base and 7 bases, there was a span of 10 bases. The CDR3 is 14 residues long. The germline CDR1 and CDR2 sequences are SGHAT and FQNNGV. Written as DNA, the CDR3 is TGTGCCAGCAGCTTAGTTTCGCCCGGCGGGGAGCTGTTTTTT. The encoded protein is CASSLVSPGGELFF. The variable domain in full, completed from reference TRBV11-2 and TRBJ2-2, reads EAGVAQSPRYKIIEKRQSVAFWCNPISGHATLYWYQQILGQGPKLLIQFQNNGVVDDSQLPKDRFSAERLKGVDSTLKIQPAKLEDSAVYLCASSLVSPGGELFFGEGSRLTVL.

The rearrangement links TRBV3-1 (or the pseudogene TRBV3-2) to TRBJ2-7, with D uncertain. CDR1 is LGHDT and CDR2 is YNNKEL in the germline V gene (reference sequence). The length of the CDR3 is 15 residues. Trimming took off 1 base at V and 0 bases at J, with 10 bases between the two ends. This CDR3 reads CASSQGLSASYEQYF. The CDR3 region has the DNA TGTGCCAGCAGCCAAGGCCTATCCGCCTCCTACGAGCAGTACTTC.

This chain uses TRBV7-2 with TRBJ1-2; no firm D call. This CDR3 has 11 residues. The V end was cut by 5 bases, the J end by 5 bases, with 6 bases between. The V gene's germline CDR1 is SGHTA and CDR2 FQGNSA. CDR3 in DNA: TGTGCCAGCAGCGTACAATATGGCTACACCTTC. Protein sequence: CASSVQYGYTF.

The rearrangement uses TRBV5-1 and TRBJ2-5; D is undetermined. CDR1 and CDR2 (germline): SGHRS, YFSETQ. The CDR3 consists of 14 residues. V shed 0 bases and J shed 1 base, with 7 bases lying between them. In nucleotides, the CDR3 is TGCGCCAGCAGCTTGGGGGCGGCCCAAGAGACCCAGTACTTC. Translation: CASSLGAAQETQYF.

V usage is TRBV5-1 and J usage is TRBJ2-3, with D uncertain. The germline V gene has CDR1 SGHRS and CDR2 YFSETQ. This CDR3 has 14 residues. Trimming removed 0 bases from V and 2 bases from J, with 7 bases in between. CDR3 amino acids: CASSLGGNTDTQYF. CDR3 sequence (DNA): TGCGCCAGCAGCTTGGGCGGAAACACAGATACGCAGTATTTT.

V is TRBV27 and J is TRBJ2-7, with a possible D match to TRBD1 (6 bases). The CDR3 consists of 15 residues. V lost 3 bases and J 2 bases, leaving 14 bases between the germline ends. Germline V gene lookup returns CDR1 MNHEY and CDR2 SMNVEV (reference sequence). The CDR3 region is CASSFSGEKTYEQYF. Written as DNA, the CDR3 is TGTGCCAGCAGTTTCTCAGGGGAAAAAACCTACGAGCAGTACTTC.

V is TRBV5-1 and J is TRBJ2-5; perhaps TRBD2 as D (6 bases). Trimming pared 0 bases from V and 1 base from J, leaving 7 bases between. The CDR3 totals 14 residues. Per germline, CDR1 SGHRS and CDR2 YFSETQ. This chain's CDR3 is CASSLGGVQETQYF. CDR3 nucleotide sequence: TGCGCCAGCAGCTTGGGCGGGGTCCAAGAGACCCAGTACTTC.

The chain combines TRBV6-5 with TRBJ2-1; 8 positions match TRBD2. The CDR3 sequence is 16 residues long. Losses at the gene ends were 4 bases for V and 2 bases for J; bases not matched to a gene: 7. Germline V CDR1 and CDR2: MNHEY, SVGAGI. CDR3 protein: CASSSRGGLPYNEQFF. CDR3 DNA sequence: TGTGCCAGCAGTTCACGGGGGGGGCTCCCCTACAATGAGCAGTTCTTC.

This clone was detected once. This rearrangement joins TRBV6-1 to TRBJ1-5, with 8 nucleotides matching TRBD1. V trimming: 3 bases; J trimming: 2 bases; junction bases outside the gene matches: 3. This CDR3 comprises 15 residues. Per germline, CDR1 MNHNS and CDR2 SASEGT. The CDR3 here is CASSDRGPGNQPQHF. The CDR3 DNA reads TGTGCCAGCAGTGACAGGGGGCCCGGCAATCAGCCCCAGCATTTT.

This clone was counted once. V usage is TRBV20-1 and J usage is TRBJ1-1; 7 positions agree with TRBD1. This CDR3 is built from 11 residues. CDR1 and CDR2 from the germline V gene are DFQATT and SNEGSKA (reference sequence). Losses at the gene ends were 7 bases for V and 3 bases for J; bases not matched to a gene: 2. The CDR3 here is CSGQGDTEAFF. In DNA form, the CDR3 reads TGCAGTGGTCAGGGGGACACTGAAGCTTTCTTT.

This clone was counted between two and nine times. The J gene is TRBJ1-2, the V gene TRBV5-6; 8 bases map to TRBD1. The CDR3 loop spans 19 amino acids. Germline loops: CDR1 SGHDT, CDR2 YYEEEE. V was clipped by 1 base and J by 1 base; unmatched bases: 15. The DNA for the CDR3 is TGTGCCAGCAGCTTGAGAACAGGGGGGATTAAAACACTTAACTATGGCTACACCTTC. This codes for CASSLRTGGIKTLNYGYTF.

The V call is TRBV7-2, the J call TRBJ2-1; 11 bases are shared with TRBD2. CDR3 length equals 15 residues. V was pared by 8 bases and J by 7 bases, with 10 bases of the junction left unmatched. The germline CDR1 and CDR2 sequences are SGHTA and FQGNSA. The CDR3 nucleotides are TGTGCCAGCGGGGTTAGCGGGGGGGCCTCTAATGAGCAGTTCTTC. This translates into CASGVSGGASNEQFF.

The V gene is TRBV28, the J gene TRBJ1-2, with D unclear. The CDR3 consists of 13 residues. V lost 6 bases, J lost 3 bases, and 11 bases lay in between. Germline V lookup: CDR1 MDHEN, CDR2 SYDVKM. CDR3 sequence reads: CASSPTDDYGYTF. The CDR3 DNA reads TGTGCCAGCAGCCCGACCGACGACTATGGCTACACCTTC.

This clone was counted a single time. This chain uses TRBV27 with TRBJ2-4, with D unresolved. The V and J ends lost 5 bases and 4 bases respectively, with 15 bases between them. Germline V gene sequence: CDR1 MNHEY, CDR2 SMNVEV (reference sequence). This CDR3 is built from 15 residues. CDR3 sequence (DNA): TGTGCCAGCAGTCCTCGGCCAGCTGATAAAAACATTCAGTACTTC. It encodes CASSPRPADKNIQYF.

The chain links TRBV18 to TRBJ1-2; D is unresolved. The CDR3 consists of 12 residues. The V end was cut by 4 bases, the J end by 5 bases, with 8 bases between. Germline V gene sequence: CDR1 KGHSH, CDR2 LQKENI. This CDR3 reads CASSQWEYGYTF. CDR3 in DNA: TGTGCCAGCTCACAATGGGAATATGGCTACACCTTC.

The genes are TRBV7-9 and TRBJ1-4, with D perhaps matching TRBD1 (6 bases). The germline V and J ends were trimmed by 5 bases and 7 bases, with 17 bases remaining between them. The CDR3 consists of 15 residues. Looked up from germline, CDR1 is SEHNR and CDR2 is FQNEAQ (reference sequence). The CDR3 here is CASSRLRGATEKLFF. The CDR3 nucleotides read TGTGCCAGCAGCCGCCTCCGGGGGGCTACTGAAAAACTGTTTTTT.

This clone appeared once. The chain links TRBV15 to TRBJ1-1; maybe TRBD1 (5 bases). The CDR3 has 15 residues. Germline V gives CDR1 LNHNV, CDR2 YYDKDF (reference sequence). The V and J ends lost 4 bases and 0 bases respectively, with 12 bases between them. This chain's CDR3 is CATSKWDRLNTEAFF. The DNA of the CDR3 is TGTGCCACCAGCAAGTGGGACCGATTGAACACTGAAGCTTTCTTT.

This clone was observed a handful of times. This chain uses TRBV11-2 with TRBJ2-7; unclear D gene. This CDR3 region has 13 residues. Germline CDR1 reads SGHAT; CDR2 reads FQNNGV. V lost 5 bases to trimming and J lost 0 bases, with 8 bases between them. The CDR3 DNA is TGTGCCAGCAGCCGCATTGGCTCCTACGAGCAGTACTTC. Translation: CASSRIGSYEQYF.